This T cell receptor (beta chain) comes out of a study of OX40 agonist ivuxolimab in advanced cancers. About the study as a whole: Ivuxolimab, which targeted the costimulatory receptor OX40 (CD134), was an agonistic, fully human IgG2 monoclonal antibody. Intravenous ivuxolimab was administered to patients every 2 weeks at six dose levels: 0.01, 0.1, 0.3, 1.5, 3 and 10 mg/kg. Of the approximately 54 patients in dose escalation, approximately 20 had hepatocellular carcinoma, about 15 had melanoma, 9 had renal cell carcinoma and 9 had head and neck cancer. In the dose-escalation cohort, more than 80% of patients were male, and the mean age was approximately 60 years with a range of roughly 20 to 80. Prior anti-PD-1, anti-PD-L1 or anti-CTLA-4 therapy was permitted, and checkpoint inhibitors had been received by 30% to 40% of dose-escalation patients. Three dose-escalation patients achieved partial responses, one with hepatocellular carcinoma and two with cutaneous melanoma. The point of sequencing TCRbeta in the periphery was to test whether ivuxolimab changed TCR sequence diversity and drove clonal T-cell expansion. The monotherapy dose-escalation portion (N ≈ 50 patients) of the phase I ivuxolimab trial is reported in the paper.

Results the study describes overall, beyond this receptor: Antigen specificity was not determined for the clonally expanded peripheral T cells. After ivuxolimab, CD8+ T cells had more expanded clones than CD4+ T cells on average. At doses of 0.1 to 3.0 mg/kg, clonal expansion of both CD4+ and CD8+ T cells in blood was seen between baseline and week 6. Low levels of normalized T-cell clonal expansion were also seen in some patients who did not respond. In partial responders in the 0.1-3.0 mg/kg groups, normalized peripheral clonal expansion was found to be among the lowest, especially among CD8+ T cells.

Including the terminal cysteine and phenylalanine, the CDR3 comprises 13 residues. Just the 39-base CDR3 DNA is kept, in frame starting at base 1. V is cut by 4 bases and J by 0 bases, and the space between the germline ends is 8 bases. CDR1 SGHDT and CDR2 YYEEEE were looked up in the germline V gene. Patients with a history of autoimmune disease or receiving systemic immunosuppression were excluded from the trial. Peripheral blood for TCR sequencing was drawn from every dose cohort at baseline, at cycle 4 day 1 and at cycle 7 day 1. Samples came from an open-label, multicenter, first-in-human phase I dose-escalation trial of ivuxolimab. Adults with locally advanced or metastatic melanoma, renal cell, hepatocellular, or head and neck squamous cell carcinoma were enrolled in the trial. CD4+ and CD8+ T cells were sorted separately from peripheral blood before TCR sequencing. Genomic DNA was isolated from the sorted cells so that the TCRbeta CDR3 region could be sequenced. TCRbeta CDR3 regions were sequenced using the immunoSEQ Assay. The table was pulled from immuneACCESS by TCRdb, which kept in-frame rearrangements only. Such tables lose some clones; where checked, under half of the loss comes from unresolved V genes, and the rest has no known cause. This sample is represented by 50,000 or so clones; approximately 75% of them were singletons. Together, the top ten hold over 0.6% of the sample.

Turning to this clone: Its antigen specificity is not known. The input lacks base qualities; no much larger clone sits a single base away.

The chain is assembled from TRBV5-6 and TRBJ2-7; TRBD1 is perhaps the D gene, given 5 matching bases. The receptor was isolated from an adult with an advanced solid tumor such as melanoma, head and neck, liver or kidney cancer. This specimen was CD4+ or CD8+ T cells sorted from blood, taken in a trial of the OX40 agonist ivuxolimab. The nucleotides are TGTGCCAGCAGCAGGGGATACTCCTACGAGCAGTACTTC. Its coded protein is CASSRGYSYEQYF.